The 11 T cell receptor beta chains below all came from one sample that was sequenced in a study of cytomegalovirus exposure and HLA in healthy donors. Primers: 60 Vbeta forward and 13 Jbeta reverse. Data came from immunoSEQ multiplex PCR; TCRdb stores just in-frame clones and leaves some out. Of roughly 120,000 clones in the sample, under 85% were seen once. Input material: PBMCs. These receptors all stem from a woman in her forties in good health and CMV-seropositive.

This clone was detected once. The chain carries TRBV6-5 and TRBJ2-7, with 7 nucleotides matching TRBD1. The CDR3 sequence is 13 residues long. Germline values: CDR1 MNHEY, CDR2 SVGAGI. The trim removed 6 bases at V and 2 bases at J, leaving 4 bases unmatched. The CDR3 sequence: CASRGTAAYEQYF. The CDR3 DNA is TGTGCCAGCAGGGGGACAGCCGCCTACGAGCAGTACTTC.

The chain joins TRBV6-1 to TRBJ2-2; D gene unclear. The CDR3 is made up of 13 amino acids. In germline, CDR1 is MNHNS, CDR2 SASEGT. V was clipped by 3 bases and J by 7 bases, with 9 bases between them. The CDR3 coding sequence is TGTGCCAGCAGTGACTACGCAAACGGGGAGCTGTTTTTT. Amino acids: CASSDYANGELFF.

The chain uses TRBV27 and TRBJ2-3; TRBD1 is a possible D gene (6 bases). V lost 5 bases, J lost 2 bases, and 11 bases lay in between. The CDR3 extends over 14 amino acids. Germline CDR1 is MNHEY and CDR2 is SMNVEV (reference sequence). The CDR3 nucleotides read TGTGCCAGCAGTCCGCGGACAGACACAGATACGCAGTATTTT. It encodes CASSPRTDTDTQYF.

The CDR3 is CASSVAQGPYEQYF. DNA of the CDR3: TGTGCCAGCAGCGTAGCACAGGGCCCCTACGAGCAGTACTTC. V gene TRBV9 combines with J gene TRBJ2-7; perhaps TRBD1 as D (6 bases). The CDR3 contains 14 residues. In germline, CDR1 is SGDLS, CDR2 YYNGEE. Trimming took 0 bases from V and 2 from J, leaving 9 bases between them.

J is TRBJ1-2 and V is TRBV18, with 9 bases lining up with TRBD1. The germline gives CDR1 KGHSH, CDR2 LQKENI. V lost 6 bases and J lost 9; bases outside the gene matches: 11. The CDR3 is 14 amino acids. CDR3 in amino acids: CASSRERTGESYTF. CDR3 sequence (DNA): TGTGCCAGCTCCCGTGAACGGACAGGGGAAAGCTACACCTTC.

The chain recombines TRBV29-1 with TRBJ2-1, with 9 nucleotides matching TRBD2. J was trimmed by 8 bases and V by 0 bases; bases with no gene match: 11. The CDR3 length is 16 residues. The germline CDR1 and CDR2 sequences are SQVTM and ANQGSEA. Written as DNA, the CDR3 is TGCAGCGTTGAAGATGGTGGTAGCGGGAGTATAGATGAGCAGTTCTTC. Amino acid sequence: CSVEDGGSGSIDEQFF.

This chain uses TRBV25-1 with TRBJ2-2, with D hard to call. CDR3 length equals 12 residues. The germline gives CDR1 MGHDK, CDR2 SYGVNS. The V and J ends lost 5 bases and 8 bases respectively, with 9 bases between them. This CDR3 reads CASSLPGGELFF. CDR3 coding DNA: TGTGCCAGCAGTTTGCCCGGGGGGGAGCTGTTTTTT.

This sequence joins TRBV30 and TRBJ2-3; D call uncertain. CDR3 length equals 16 residues. Germline CDR1 and CDR2: GTSNPN and SVGIG (reference sequence). Trimming cost V 3 bases and J 2 bases, with 18 bases left between them. The DNA of the CDR3 is TGTGCCTGGAGAACCCCCCGGGTCCCTTCCACAGATACGCAGTATTTT. Its translation is CAWRTPRVPSTDTQYF.

With regard to this clone: The same CDR3 can be traced to other DNA sequences in this sample. The chain joins TRBV30 to TRBJ1-5, with no clear D. Trimming removed 2 bases at V and 7 bases at J, with 9 bases between. The CDR3 consists of 12 residues. Germline-derived CDR1 and CDR2 are GTSNPN and SVGIG (reference sequence). The CDR3 DNA reads as TGTGCCTGGAGTCCCGCGGGGCAGCCCCAGCATTTT. Encoded protein: CAWSPAGQPQHF.

This chain links TRBV6-1 with TRBJ2-7, with TRBD2 matching 7 bases. The CDR3 extends over 14 amino acids. CDR1 and CDR2 (germline): MNHNS, SASEGT. After removal of 5 bases from V and 6 bases from J, the junction contained 10 bases not matched to a gene. CDR3 in amino acids: CASSLGWEGAEQYF. In nucleotides, the CDR3 is TGTGCCAGCAGTCTCGGTTGGGAGGGTGCCGAGCAGTACTTC.

This clone was observed a single time. The rearrangement links TRBV4-2 to TRBJ1-4, with TRBD1 identical over 11 bases. This CDR3 has 17 residues. J lost 1 base, V lost 4 bases, and 5 bases had no gene match. The V gene's germline CDR1 is LGHNA and CDR2 YNFKEQ. CDR3 sequence (DNA): TGTGCCAGCAGCCCCCGGACAGGGGGCGAAACTAATGAAAAACTGTTTTTT. It is translated as CASSPRTGGETNEKLFF.